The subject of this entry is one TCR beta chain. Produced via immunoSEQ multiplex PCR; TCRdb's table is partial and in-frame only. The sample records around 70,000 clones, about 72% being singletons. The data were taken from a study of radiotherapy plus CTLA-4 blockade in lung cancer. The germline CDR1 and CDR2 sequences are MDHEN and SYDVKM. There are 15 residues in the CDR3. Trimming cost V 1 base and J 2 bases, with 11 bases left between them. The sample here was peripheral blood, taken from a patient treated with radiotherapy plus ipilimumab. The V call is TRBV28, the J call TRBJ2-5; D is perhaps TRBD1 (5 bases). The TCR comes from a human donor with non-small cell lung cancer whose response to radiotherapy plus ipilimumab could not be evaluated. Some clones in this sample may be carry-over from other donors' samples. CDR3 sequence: CASSLFGAGQETQYF. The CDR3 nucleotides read TGTGCCAGCAGTTTATTTGGGGCCGGGCAAGAGACCCAGTACTTC. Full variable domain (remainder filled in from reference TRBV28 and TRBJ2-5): DVKVTQSSRYLVKRTGEKVFLECVQDMDHENMFWYRQDPGLGLRLIYFSYDVKMKEKGDIPEGYSVSREKKERFSLILESASTNQTSMYLCASSLFGAGQETQYFGPGTRLLVL.